This TCR beta chain was captured by sequencing in a study of shared clonotypes between healthy human individuals (dated by TCRdb to 2018 to 2020). In terms of the full investigation: The cohort comprised a couple of women and a few men aged 18 to 49 years. For each donor, CD4 naive and CD4 memory were each given three plates, CD8 naive was given two plates, and CD8 memory was given one plate. Blood TCR repertoires of 5 or 6 healthy adults were deeply sequenced to estimate repertoire size and the extent of clonotype sharing between individuals. To increase sequencing depth and limit assay-specific biases, different laboratories used diverse techniques to prepare libraries and sequence TCR repertoires. Per donor, leukapheresis produced somewhere between about 0.85 and 10 billion PBMCs.

Healthy HIV-negative adults with no recently reported acute infections or vaccinations were included as donors. Every donor was a Caucasian adult living in Nashville, Tennessee, USA. CD4+ T cells were enriched by magnetic negative selection, after which naive cells were positively selected on CD45RA and the negative fraction was taken as the memory subset. After blood collection by leukapheresis, PBMCs were isolated using Ficoll-Histopaque density gradient centrifugation and then cryopreserved in the vapor phase of liquid nitrogen. Analytical flow cytometry was used to check the purity and quantity of every magnetically sorted T cell population. Genomic DNA was isolated from every sorted fraction and measured by UV absorbance on a Nanodrop 2000c. Findings and caveats that apply to the study as a whole: Sampling was restricted to blood, and TCR repertoires in tissue are likely to differ from TCR repertoires in blood. The small number of donors limited the genetic and exposure-history diversity represented. Even with the large sequencing depth, rarefaction of the sorted-subset datasets indicated that sequencing was incomplete. When a few donors were compared, the shared fraction of clonotypes was roughly 5% for naive CD4, around 3.6% for naive CD8, 2% to 2.5% for memory CD4, and 0.4% for memory CD8. Higher generation probabilities were observed for clonotypes shared by all four sorted-subset donors than for non-shared clonotypes. Naive subsets generally had larger estimated clonotype richness than memory subsets did. Pairwise subsampling indicated that sequencing depth was expected to affect the degree of clonotype sharing among donors.

Of note for this clone: The specificity of this receptor is unknown. Base qualities are not provided; no much larger clone lies one nucleotide away.

Using the deep immunoSEQ assay, TCR CDR3 regions were amplified from genomic DNA by multiplex PCR. Extracted genomic DNA from each cell subset was distributed evenly across all wells of several immunoSEQ 96-well plates, and each plate was treated as a replicate. Each replicate PCR for sorted subsets received around 200 ng genomic DNA, equal to roughly 30,000 T cell genomes. Purified libraries were measured with a Qubit 3.0 fluorometer, size-checked on a Bioanalyzer 2100, and measured again with the KAPA Library Quantification kit. Each immunoSEQ 96-well plate was sequenced on its own single-read 150-cycle Illumina NextSeq 550 flow cell. Regarding the original processing steps: Because only junctional sequences without quality scores were contained in the immunoSEQ output, filtering matching that applied to full-length reads could not be performed. To assign V/J genes and CDR3, sequences were annotated using PyIR, a Python wrapper for IgBLAST v1.9, with IMGT germline references. Reads were removed for weak V/J assignments (E-value above 1e-6), missing CDR3, stop codons, out-of-frame junctions, or ambiguous translated residues. V3J clonotypes were defined by identical inferred V gene, J gene, and CDR3 amino acid sequence. Percentage overlap between repertoires was calculated by dividing the number of shared unique clonotypes by the size of the smaller repertoire. Repertoire richness was assessed with RTK rarefaction, the Chao1 estimator, and Recon v2.1 estimates of unobserved clonotypes. For all TCRbeta clonotypes obtained by the gDNA method from a few donors, generation probabilities were computed with OLGA. As stored in TCRdb, this immuneACCESS dataset retains in-frame rearrangements with V and J assigned. A fraction of the clones does not appear; measured against another copy, unresolved V genes explain less than half of the discrepancy, and the remainder lacks a known reason. V, J and clone size derive from that table, while D and trimming were established from the DNA sequence. Across this sample there are hundreds of thousands of clones, with 96% seen only once. The ten largest account for under 0.06% of the sample.

Sequencing was performed on naive CD4+ T cells sorted from blood. This sample's cell subset or site label indicates: CD45RA+ positively selected. The TCR sequence derives from a woman in her twenties or thirties in good health.

The nucleotides are TGCGCCAGCAGTGACAAGCGACGAGTGGCCGGGGAGCTGTTTTTT. It specifies CASSDKRRVAGELFF. The V and J segments used are TRBV10-2 and TRBJ2-2; the D gene cannot be resolved reliably. Looking up the germline V gene yields CDR1 WSHSY and CDR2 SAAADI. The CDR3 spans 15 residues, from the cysteine through the phenylalanine. Left in the record is the CDR3 DNA by itself, 45 bases read in frame from the first base. V sheds 3 bases and J sheds 6 bases, leaving 14 bases between their ends.